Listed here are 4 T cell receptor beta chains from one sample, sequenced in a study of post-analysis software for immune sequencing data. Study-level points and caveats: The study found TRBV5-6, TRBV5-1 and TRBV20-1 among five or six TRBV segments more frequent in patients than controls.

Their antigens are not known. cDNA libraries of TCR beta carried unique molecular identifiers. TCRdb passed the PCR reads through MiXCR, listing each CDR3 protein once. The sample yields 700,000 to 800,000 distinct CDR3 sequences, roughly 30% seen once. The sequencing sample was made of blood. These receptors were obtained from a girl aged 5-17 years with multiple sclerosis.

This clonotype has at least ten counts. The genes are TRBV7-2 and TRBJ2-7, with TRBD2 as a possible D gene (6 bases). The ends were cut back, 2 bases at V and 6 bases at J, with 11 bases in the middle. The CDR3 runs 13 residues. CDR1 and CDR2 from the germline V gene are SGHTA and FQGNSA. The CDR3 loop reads CASSLWLASEQYF. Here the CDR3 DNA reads TGTGCCAGCAGCTTATGGCTAGCGAGCGAGCAGTACTTC.

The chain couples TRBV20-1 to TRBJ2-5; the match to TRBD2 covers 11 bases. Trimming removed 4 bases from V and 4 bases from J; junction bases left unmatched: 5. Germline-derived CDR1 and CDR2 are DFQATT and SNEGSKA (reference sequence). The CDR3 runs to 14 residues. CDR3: CSANPGLAVETQYF. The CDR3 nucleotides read TGCAGTGCTAACCCGGGACTAGCGGTAGAGACCCAGTACTTC.

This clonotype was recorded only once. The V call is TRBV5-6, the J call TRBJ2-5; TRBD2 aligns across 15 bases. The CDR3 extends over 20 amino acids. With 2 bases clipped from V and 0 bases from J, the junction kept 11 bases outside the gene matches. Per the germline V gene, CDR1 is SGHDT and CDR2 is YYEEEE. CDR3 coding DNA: TGTGCCAGCAGCTTTACCAGGGGACTAGCGGGGGGCCGGTACCAAGAGACCCAGTACTTC. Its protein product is CASSFTRGLAGGRYQETQYF.

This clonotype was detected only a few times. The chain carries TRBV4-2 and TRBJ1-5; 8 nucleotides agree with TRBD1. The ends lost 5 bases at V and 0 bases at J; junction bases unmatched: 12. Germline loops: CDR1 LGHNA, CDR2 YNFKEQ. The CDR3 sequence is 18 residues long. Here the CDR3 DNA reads TGTGCCAGCAGCACCGCTCTGGGACAGGCGTATAGCAATCAGCCCCAGCATTTT. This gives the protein CASSTALGQAYSNQPQHF.